This passage covers 28 T cell receptor beta chains from one sample sequenced in a study of shared clonotypes between healthy human individuals. Data came from immunoSEQ multiplex PCR; TCRdb stores just in-frame clones and leaves some out. The data hold about 2,500,000 clones, with approximately 92% observed a single time. Sequencing was done on a sample of naive CD4+ T cells sorted from blood. The subset is: CD45RA+ positively selected. Receptor source: a man between 18 and 29 years old in good health.

The chain carries TRBV19 and TRBJ1-1; possible D gene TRBD1, 5 bases. The ends were cut back, 7 bases at V and 5 bases at J, with 17 bases in the middle. The germline V gene has CDR1 LNHDA and CDR2 SQIVND (reference sequence). There are 14 residues in the CDR3. The CDR3 sequence is CASIAQGVETEAFF. CDR3 nucleotide sequence: TGTGCCAGTATAGCGCAGGGAGTGGAAACTGAAGCTTTCTTT.

The chain uses TRBV7-9 and TRBJ2-1, with TRBD1 matching 9 bases. The CDR3 is 14 amino acids. CDR1 SEHNR and CDR2 FQNEAQ come from the germline V gene (reference sequence). The CDR3 DNA reads TGTGCTAGCTTAGGGACAGGGACGTACAATGAGCAGTTCTTC. This encodes CASLGTGTYNEQFF.

The chain recombines TRBV28 with TRBJ1-6; the D gene is possibly TRBD1 (6 bases). The germline CDR1 and CDR2 sequences are MDHEN and SYDVKM. V dropped 5 bases and J dropped 6 bases, with 17 bases sitting between them. The CDR3 loop spans 16 amino acids. The chain's CDR3 is CASSPWGQGSNSPLHF. In nucleotides, the CDR3 is TGTGCCAGCAGTCCCTGGGGACAAGGGAGTAATTCACCCCTCCACTTT.

In its sample, this clone was seen a few times. The chain links TRBV11-2 to TRBJ1-3; TRBD1 matches at 7 bases. CDR3 length: 15 residues. Germline trimming cut 4 bases from V and 0 bases from J; bases unmatched to any gene: 3. CDR1 and CDR2 (germline): SGHAT, FQNNGV. CDR3 nucleotide sequence: TGTGCCAGCAGCTCTGGACAGGCCTCTGGAAACACCATATATTTT. This encodes CASSSGQASGNTIYF.

The chain recombines TRBV5-1 with TRBJ2-2; TRBD1 matches at 7 bases. This CDR3 region has 14 residues. The junction had 1 base not matched to a gene; V was cut back by 2 bases and J by 3 bases. Germline V gives CDR1 SGHRS, CDR2 YFSETQ. CDR3 protein: CASSFQGDTGELFF. Written as DNA, the CDR3 is TGCGCCAGCAGCTTCCAGGGGGACACCGGGGAGCTGTTTTTT.

This clone was detected only once. This chain links TRBV5-1 with TRBJ2-7, with D possibly being TRBD1 or TRBD2 (6 bases each). This CDR3 comprises 14 residues. Trimming shortened V by 5 bases and J by 2 bases, and 14 bases separated the two germline ends. Germline CDR1 is SGHRS and CDR2 is YFSETQ. The CDR3 nucleotides read TGCGCCAGCAGGCGGGATGGGGGCCCCTACGAGCAGTACTTC. Its protein is CASRRDGGPYEQYF.

The V and J genes are TRBV9 and TRBJ2-2; 7 positions agree with TRBD2. CDR3 length: 16 amino acids. With 6 bases clipped from V and 5 bases from J, the junction kept 13 bases outside the gene matches. CDR1 SGDLS and CDR2 YYNGEE come from the germline V gene. The DNA of the CDR3 is TGTGCCAGCACCACTTTGGCGGGAGAAGGAACCGGGGAGCTGTTTTTT. It translates to CASTTLAGEGTGELFF.

This chain uses TRBV11-2 with TRBJ2-7; TRBD1 aligns across 8 bases. The CDR3 sequence is 14 residues long. The V gene's germline CDR1 is SGHAT and CDR2 FQNNGV. The V gene end was trimmed by 3 bases and the J gene end by 1 base; junction bases not matched to a gene: 2. CDR3 nucleotide sequence: TGTGCCAGCAGCTTCGGACAGGGTTCCTACGAGCAGTACTTC. This sequence encodes CASSFGQGSYEQYF. The full variable domain, in which reference TRBV11-2 and TRBJ2-7 provide the parts outside the CDR3, is EAGVAQSPRYKIIEKRQSVAFWCNPISGHATLYWYQQILGQGPKLLIQFQNNGVVDDSQLPKDRFSAERLKGVDSTLKIQPAKLEDSAVYLCASSFGQGSYEQYFGPGTRLTVT.

This rearrangement joins TRBV9 to TRBJ2-7, with D perhaps matching TRBD2 (6 bases). The germline V and J ends were trimmed by 2 bases and 3 bases, with 12 bases remaining between them. CDR1 is SGDLS, CDR2 YYNGEE, per germline. The CDR3 runs to 14 residues. This CDR3 is CASSVDSSVYEQYF. The CDR3 DNA follows: TGTGCCAGCAGCGTCGATTCTAGCGTCTACGAGCAGTACTTC. The full variable domain, rest sourced from reference TRBV9 and TRBJ2-7, is DSGVTQTPKHLITATGQRVTLRCSPRSGDLSVYWYQQSLDQGLQFLIQYYNGEERAKGNILERFSAQQFPDLHSELNLSSLELGDSALYFCASSVDSSVYEQYFGPGTRLTVT.

The chain has TRBV23-1 and TRBJ1-4, with D possibly matching TRBD1 (5 bases). TRBV23-1 is designated an ORF whose function remains uncertain. This CDR3 contains 12 residues. The chain's CDR3 is CAQGPRKEKLFF. CDR3 bases: TGCGCTCAGGGTCCCAGGAAAGAAAAACTGTTTTTT.

The chain uses TRBV10-3 and TRBJ1-1, with D tentatively TRBD1 (6 bases). Germline-derived CDR1 and CDR2 are ENHRY and SYGVKD. The CDR3 is 12 residues long. V was clipped by 6 bases and J by 11 bases, with 16 bases between them. DNA of the CDR3: TGTGCCATCAGCCAAACAGGGTCGGAGGCTTTCTTT. Translating it yields CAISQTGSEAFF.

The chain couples TRBV6-5 to TRBJ1-6; the D gene is possibly TRBD1 (6 bases). Germline V gives CDR1 MNHEY, CDR2 SVGAGI. CDR3 length equals 15 residues. Deletions cut 1 base from V and 10 bases from J, with 14 bases between. The CDR3 DNA reads TGTGCCAGCAGTTACTACTCAGGGGAGCGCTCACCCCTCCACTTT. Its translation: CASSYYSGERSPLHF.

The V gene is TRBV10-1, the J gene TRBJ2-5; D unresolved. The DNA end favors TRBJ2-7, so the J call may be wrong. The CDR3 loop spans 14 amino acids. Germline lookup yields CDR1 WNHNN and CDR2 SYGVQD (reference sequence). The DNA of the CDR3 is TGCGCCAGCAGTGAGTCCGGGTTATCCTACGAGCAGTACTTC. Residues: CASSESGLSYEQYF.

The J gene is TRBJ2-1, the V gene TRBV20-1; D gene uncertain. CDR3 length: 11 amino acids. V lost 5 bases to trimming and J lost 9 bases, with 11 bases between them. CDR1 is DFQATT and CDR2 is SNEGSKA in the germline V gene (reference sequence). The CDR3 spells CSARSRGEQFF. CDR3 DNA sequence: TGCAGTGCTCGCAGCCGCGGTGAGCAGTTCTTC.

The chain couples TRBV18 to TRBJ1-3; D unresolved. CDR1 is KGHSH, CDR2 LQKENI, per germline. The V and J ends lost 5 bases and 0 bases respectively, with 14 bases between them. The CDR3 sequence is 16 residues long. Written as DNA, the CDR3 is TGTGCCAGCTCATTTACCGTCGGAGGCTCTGGAAACACCATATATTTT. This sequence encodes CASSFTVGGSGNTIYF.

V and J are TRBV7-8 and TRBJ2-7; 9 bases map to TRBD1. J was trimmed by 0 bases and V by 3 bases; bases with no gene match: 9. Germline CDR1 reads SGHVS; CDR2 reads FQNEAQ. This CDR3 is 17 amino acids long. The DNA of the CDR3 is TGTGCCAGCAGCTTCCTCTTTACAGGGGGCATCTCCTACGAGCAGTACTTC. Translation: CASSFLFTGGISYEQYF.

Regarding this clone: The sample holds other DNA sequences that translate to the same CDR3. This chain links TRBV5-1 with TRBJ2-6; D is unclear. Germline CDR1 is SGHRS and CDR2 is YFSETQ. Trimming cost V 0 bases and J 0 bases, with 4 bases left between them. The CDR3 is 15 amino acids. The CDR3 loop reads CASSLESSGANVLTF. The DNA for the CDR3 is TGCGCCAGCAGCTTGGAAAGCTCTGGGGCCAACGTCCTGACTTTC.

Details on this clone: The sample has other DNA sequences that encode this CDR3 too. The chain employs TRBV30 and TRBJ2-2; D is unresolved. The CDR3 runs to 12 residues. V was clipped by 3 bases and J by 4 bases, with 6 bases between them. Germline V gene data show CDR1 as GTSNPN and CDR2 as SVGIG (reference sequence). The CDR3 loop reads CAWSHGTGELFF. The CDR3 bases are TGTGCCTGGAGCCATGGCACCGGGGAGCTGTTTTTT.

The chain recombines TRBV27 with TRBJ2-3; 8 bases line up with TRBD2. This CDR3 has 16 residues. The V segment lost 3 bases and the J segment 3 bases; nucleotides outside the gene matches: 8. Germline V CDR1 and CDR2: MNHEY, SMNVEV (reference sequence). The CDR3 region has the DNA TGTGCCAGCAGTTTGTCATCAGCGGGGGTTACAGATACGCAGTATTTT. Its translation: CASSLSSAGVTDTQYF.

The V call is TRBV25-1, the J call TRBJ2-5, with D perhaps TRBD1 (5 bases). The CDR3 totals 17 residues. CDR1 and CDR2 from the germline V gene are MGHDK and SYGVNS. V was clipped by 0 bases and J by 2 bases, with 16 bases between them. The CDR3, as DNA: TGTGCCAGCAGTGAATATGGGAAGGGGTATTTACAAGAGACCCAGTACTTC. Its protein product is CASSEYGKGYLQETQYF.

On this clone itself: The same CDR3 also results from other DNA sequences found in this sample. This sequence joins TRBV5-4 and TRBJ2-2, with D maybe TRBD1 (5 bases). This CDR3 is built from 16 residues. Trimming pared 0 bases from V and 0 bases from J, leaving 9 bases between. In germline, CDR1 is SGHNT, CDR2 YYREEE (reference sequence). The CDR3 protein is CASSLGGRANTGELFF. The CDR3 nucleotides are TGTGCCAGCAGCTTGGGTGGCAGGGCGAACACCGGGGAGCTGTTTTTT.

The genes are TRBV4-1 and TRBJ1-1, with 7 positions matching TRBD1. The CDR3 is 17 amino acids. The germline V gene encodes CDR1 MGHRA and CDR2 YSYEKL. J lost 2 bases, V lost 0 bases, and 9 bases had no gene match. CDR3 bases: TGCGCCAGCAGCCAAGACGATTCCAGGGGGGCCAACACTGAAGCTTTCTTT. Translated, it gives CASSQDDSRGANTEAFF.

This chain connects TRBV5-1 to TRBJ2-2; 9 bases align to TRBD1. The ends lost 6 bases at V and 3 bases at J; junction bases unmatched: 6. Germline V gene lookup returns CDR1 SGHRS and CDR2 YFSETQ. This CDR3 has 15 amino acids. The CDR3 DNA follows: TGCGCCAGCAACTCGGGACAGGGCCACACCGGGGAGCTGTTTTTT. Protein product: CASNSGQGHTGELFF.

This chain connects TRBV14 to TRBJ1-3; no definite D call. In germline, CDR1 is SGHDN, CDR2 FVKESK. Trimming took off 7 bases at V and 0 bases at J, with 10 bases between the two ends. This CDR3 comprises 14 residues. The CDR3 is CASTKTVSGNTIYF. The CDR3 coding sequence is TGTGCCAGCACCAAGACCGTCTCTGGAAACACCATATATTTT.

J is TRBJ1-2 and V is TRBV6-1, with TRBD1 matching 12 bases. The CDR3 is 15 amino acids. The germline CDR1 and CDR2 sequences are MNHNS and SASEGT. J was trimmed by 3 bases and V by 10 bases; bases with no gene match: 9. CDR3 sequence (DNA): TGTGCCACCGGGACAGGGGGCTTGGGGGACTATGGCTACACCTTC. It yields the protein CATGTGGLGDYGYTF.

This clone turned up a few times. The chain carries TRBV2 and TRBJ1-6, with no clear D. This CDR3 spans 12 amino acids. Germline V gene lookup returns CDR1 SNHLY and CDR2 FYNNEI. Trimming stripped 5 bases from V and 9 bases from J, with 8 bases between. The CDR3 protein is CASSYEVSPLHF. The CDR3 coding sequence is TGTGCCAGCAGTTATGAGGTTTCACCCCTCCACTTT.

The J gene is TRBJ2-2, the V gene TRBV11-2; TRBD2 might be the D (6 bases). CDR3 length: 15 residues. In germline, CDR1 is SGHAT, CDR2 FQNNGV. The V end lost 0 bases, the J end lost 4 bases, and 9 bases lay between the germline ends. Written as DNA, the CDR3 is TGTGCCAGCAGCTTAGATGGGGGGATCACCGGGGAGCTGTTTTTT. This codes for CASSLDGGITGELFF.

J is TRBJ1-2 and V is TRBV11-1; 8 bases map to TRBD1. Germline CDR1 reads SGHAT; CDR2 reads FQDESV (reference sequence). CDR3 length: 13 amino acids. With 5 bases clipped from V and 8 bases from J, the junction kept 7 bases outside the gene matches. CDR3 residues: CASSRDRGGGYTF. For the CDR3, the DNA is TGTGCCAGCAGCCGTGACAGGGGAGGCGGCTACACCTTC.